The T cell receptor beta chain under discussion was sequenced for a study of T cell repertoires in cytomegalovirus infection. Study-level background: CMV infection together with matching HLA type was indicated by public TCR beta signatures.

Study findings and constraints: Cumulated frequencies of public TCR beta families served to identify carriers of CMV plus the relevant HLA.

V was clipped by 1 base and J by 3 bases, with 6 bases between them. This CDR3 has 13 residues. Germline V gives CDR1 SGHTA, CDR2 FQGNSA. Each CDR3 protein gets one entry after TCRdb re-called the reads with MiXCR. The sample has 250,000 to 300,000 distinct CDR3 sequences, roughly 23% seen once. This clonotype was observed at least ten times. Its antigen is not known. The chain is built from TRBV7-2 and TRBJ1-1; unclear D gene. The material sequenced was PBMCs. The receptor's source is a human donor in good health (CMV status not recorded). Some clones in this sample may be carry-over from other donors' samples. The CDR3 reads CASSLDMDTEAFF. As DNA, the CDR3 is TGTGCCAGCAGCTTAGACATGGACACTGAAGCTTTCTTT.